The source of this TCR beta chain is a study of T cell repertoires in cytomegalovirus infection. Study-wide findings and caveats: Across the ex vivo response, the dominant clonotypes were HLA-C-restricted CMV-specific TCR beta clonotypes.

TCRdb recomputed calls from the reads with MiXCR, one row per CDR3 protein. This sample has fewer than 300,000 distinct CDR3 sequences; about 25% occur once, and the top ten carry roughly 13%. In germline, CDR1 is SGHRS, CDR2 YFSETQ. This CDR3 has 16 residues. Between the trimmed V and J ends, which lost 2 bases and 1 base, there was a span of 12 bases. Concerning this clonotype itself: Its antigen is as yet unknown.

The sequenced sample consisted of PBMCs. The clonotype was recovered from a human donor in good health (CMV status not recorded). Some clones in this sample may be carry-over from other donors' samples. V usage is TRBV5-1 and J usage is TRBJ1-4; tentatively, D is TRBD1 (6 bases). The chain's CDR3 is CASSFLPGQTNEKLFF. The DNA of the CDR3 is TGCGCCAGCAGCTTTCTCCCGGGACAAACTAATGAAAAACTGTTTTTT.